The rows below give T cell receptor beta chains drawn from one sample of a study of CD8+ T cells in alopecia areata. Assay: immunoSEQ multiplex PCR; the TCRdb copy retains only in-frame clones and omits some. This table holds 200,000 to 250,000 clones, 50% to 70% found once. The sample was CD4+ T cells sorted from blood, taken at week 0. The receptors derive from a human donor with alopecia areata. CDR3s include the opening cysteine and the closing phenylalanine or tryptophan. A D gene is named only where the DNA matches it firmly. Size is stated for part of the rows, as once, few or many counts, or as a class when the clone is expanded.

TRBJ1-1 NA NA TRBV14 TGTGCCAGCAGCCAAGGACTTGGACGCAGGTTGAACACTGAAGCTTTCTTT CASSQGLGRRLNTEAFF
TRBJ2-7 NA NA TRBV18 TGTGCCAGTTCCGGGACTTCTACCTACGAGCAGTACTTC CASSGTSTYEQYF
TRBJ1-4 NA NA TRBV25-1 TGTGCCAGCGTCAAAAAGCCTTCACGCCCTTCCTTATTT CASVKKPSRPSLF
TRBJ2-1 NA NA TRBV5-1 TGCGCCAGCAGCTTTCTGGGGGAGCAGTTCTTC CASSFLGEQFF
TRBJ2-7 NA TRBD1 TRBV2 TGTGCCAGCAATCGACAGGGTACTTCCGAGCAGTACTTC CASNRQGTSEQYF
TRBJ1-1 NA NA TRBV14 TGTGCCAGCAGCCCAAGACGTATGGTGAACACTGAAGCTTTCTTT CASSPRRMVNTEAFF
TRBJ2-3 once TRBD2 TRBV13 TGTGCCAGCAGCCCGAGCGGGGGCACAGATACGCAGTATTTT CASSPSGGTDTQYF
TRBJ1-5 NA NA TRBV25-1 TGTGCCAGCAGTGATTCTTATCGAGGCAATCAGCCCCAGCATTTT CASSDSYRGNQPQHF
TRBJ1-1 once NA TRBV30 TGTGCCTGGAGTTCGTCCAGGGGAACTGAAGCTTTCTTT CAWSSSRGTEAFF
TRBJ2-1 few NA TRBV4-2 TGTGCCAGCAGCCAAGGGGAGTATGAGGAGCAGTTCTTC CASSQGEYEEQFF
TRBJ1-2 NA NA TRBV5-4 TGTGCCAGCAGCTTGCGCAGGGCCACTAACTATGGCTACACCTTC CASSLRRATNYGYTF
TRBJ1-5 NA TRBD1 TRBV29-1 TGCAGCGTTAGCGGGACAGGGGGAGGTGGCAATCAGCCCCAGCATTTT CSVSGTGGGGNQPQHF
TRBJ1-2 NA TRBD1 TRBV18 TGTGCCAGCTCACTTGAGGGACAGGGGAGAGTCGGCTACACCTTC CASSLEGQGRVGYTF
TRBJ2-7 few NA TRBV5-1 TGCGCCTTACGTCGGCAGGGAGCCTACGAGCAGTACTTC CALRRQGAYEQYF
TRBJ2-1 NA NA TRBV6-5 TGTGCCAGCAGTTATGACAGAACCTCCTACAATGAGCAGTTCTTC CASSYDRTSYNEQFF
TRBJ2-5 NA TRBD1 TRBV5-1 TGCGCCAGCAGCTCCTCAGACAGGGGAGAGACCCAGTACTTC CASSSSDRGETQYF
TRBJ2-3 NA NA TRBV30 TGTGCCTGGAAAGGGGGCACAGATACGCAGTATTTT CAWKGGTDTQYF
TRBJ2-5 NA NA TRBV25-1 TGTGCCAGCACTTTACAAGAGACCCAGTACTTC CASTLQETQYF
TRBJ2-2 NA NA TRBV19 TGTGCCAGTAAGCTCTCTGGACCGAACACCGGGGAGCTGTTTTTT CASKLSGPNTGELFF
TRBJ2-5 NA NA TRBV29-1 TGCAGCGTGGCTAATAGACAGGTTCAGACCCAGTACTTC CSVANRQVQTQYF
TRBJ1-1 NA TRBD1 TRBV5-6 TGTGCCAGCAGTCTCGACAGGGGCACTGAAGCTTTCTTT CASSLDRGTEAFF
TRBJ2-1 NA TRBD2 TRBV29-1 TGCAGCGTTGGTGGGAGGGCCTACAATGAGCAGTTCTTC CSVGGRAYNEQFF
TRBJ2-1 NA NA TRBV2 TGTGCCAGCACACGGGGGGCCCGGAATGAGCAGTTCTTC CASTRGARNEQFF
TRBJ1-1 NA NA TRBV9 TGTGCCAGCAGCGTAGGCGGCAGGGAGGGCACTGAAGCTTTCTTT CASSVGGREGTEAFF
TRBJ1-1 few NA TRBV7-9 TGTGCCAGCAGCTTAGAGTGGGTGACAGGTCATCGTGGAGAAGCTTTCTTT CASSLEWVTGHRGEAFF
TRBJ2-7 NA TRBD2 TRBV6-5 TGTGCCAGCAGCCCGGGACTAGCCTCCGAGCAGTACTTC CASSPGLASEQYF
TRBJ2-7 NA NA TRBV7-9 TGTGCCAGCAGCTCCACGGTCACTTACGAGCAGTACTTC CASSSTVTYEQYF
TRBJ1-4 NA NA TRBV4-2 TGTGCCAGCAGCCAAGATTATAGGGGTGAAAAACTGTTTTTT CASSQDYRGEKLFF
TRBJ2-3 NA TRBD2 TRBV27 TGTGCCAGCCTGGGACTAGCGGGAGGGCCCTCCGCAGATACGCAGTATTTT CASLGLAGGPSADTQYF
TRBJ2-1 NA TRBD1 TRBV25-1 TGTGCCAGCAGTGAACCGGGACAGGGCTACAATGAGCAGTTCTTC CASSEPGQGYNEQFF
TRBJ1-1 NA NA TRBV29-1 TGCAGCGTTGAGCGACAGGAGAACACTGAAGCTTTCTTT CSVERQENTEAFF
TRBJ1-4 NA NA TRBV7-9 TGTGCCAGCAGCCAGTCGGCCGCCGCAGTCCCTGAAAAACTGTTTTTT CASSQSAAAVPEKLFF
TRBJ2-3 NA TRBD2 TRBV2 TGTGCCAGCAGGGGGACTAGCGGCACAGATACGCAGTATTTT CASRGTSGTDTQYF
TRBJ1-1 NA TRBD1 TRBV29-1 TGCAGCGTTGTTAACTCCGGGACAGGGAACACTGAAGCTTTCTTT CSVVNSGTGNTEAFF
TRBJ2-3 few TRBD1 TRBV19 TGTGCCAGTACCGTGGGACAGAGGACAGATACGCAGTATTTT CASTVGQRTDTQYF
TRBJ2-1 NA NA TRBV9 TGTGCCAGCAGCGTAGCGGGAGCCTACAATGAGCAGTTCTTC CASSVAGAYNEQFF
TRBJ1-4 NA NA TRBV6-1 TGTGCCAGCAGTGAGTTCGTCGGCAGATCGAATGAAAAACTGTTTTTT CASSEFVGRSNEKLFF
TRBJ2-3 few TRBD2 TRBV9 TGTGCCAGCAGCCCCGGGACTAGCGGAACTTCAGATACGCAGTATTTT CASSPGTSGTSDTQYF
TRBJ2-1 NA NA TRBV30 TGTGCCCAAACCCTATACAATGAGCAGTTCTTC CAQTLYNEQFF
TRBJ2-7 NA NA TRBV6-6 TGTGCCAGCTCGGATCATGGCTACGAGCAGTACTTC CASSDHGYEQYF
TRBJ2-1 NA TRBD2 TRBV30 TGTGCCTGGAAAACTAGCGGGAGTTCGACGGAGTTCTTC CAWKTSGSSTEFF
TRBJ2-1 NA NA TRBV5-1 TGCGCCAGCAGCTTGGATGGCGATGAGCAGTTCTTC CASSLDGDEQFF
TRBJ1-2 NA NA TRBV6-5 TGTGCCAGCAGTTACTCAGGGCCAGGCGGCTACACCTTC CASSYSGPGGYTF
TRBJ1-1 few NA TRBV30 TGTGCCTGGCGGACGGCTTTGAACACTGAAGCTTTCTTT CAWRTALNTEAFF
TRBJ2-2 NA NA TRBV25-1 TGTGCCAGCAGTGACACCAGGGCCAACACCGGGGAGCTGTTTTTT CASSDTRANTGELFF
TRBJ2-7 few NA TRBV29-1 TGCAGCGTCGCACCCGGAGCCTACGAGCAGTACTTC CSVAPGAYEQYF